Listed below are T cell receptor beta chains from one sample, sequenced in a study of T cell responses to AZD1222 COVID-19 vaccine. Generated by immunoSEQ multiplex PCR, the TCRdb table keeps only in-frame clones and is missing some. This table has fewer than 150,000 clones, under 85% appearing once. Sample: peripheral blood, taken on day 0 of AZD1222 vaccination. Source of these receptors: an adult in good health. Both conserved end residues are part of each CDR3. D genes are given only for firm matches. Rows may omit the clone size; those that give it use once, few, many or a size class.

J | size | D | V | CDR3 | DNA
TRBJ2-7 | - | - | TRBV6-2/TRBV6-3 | CASSYSGTYYEQYF | TGTGCCAGCAGTTACTCGGGGACTTACTACGAGCAGTACTTC
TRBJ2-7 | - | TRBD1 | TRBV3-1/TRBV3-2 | CASSHEQGIYEQYF | TGTGCCAGCAGCCATGAACAGGGGATCTACGAGCAGTACTTC
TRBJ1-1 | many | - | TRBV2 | CASSGGNYMNTEAFF | TGTGCCAGCAGTGGTGGGAATTACATGAACACTGAAGCTTTCTTT
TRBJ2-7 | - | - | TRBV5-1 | CASSLGGRTYEQYF | TGCGCCAGCAGCTTGGGCGGTAGGACCTACGAGCAGTACTTC
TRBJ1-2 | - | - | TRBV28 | CASRRGGYTF | TGTGCCAGCAGAAGGGGTGGCTACACCTTC
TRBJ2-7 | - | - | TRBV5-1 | CASSLVDYYEQYF | TGCGCCAGCAGCTTAGTGGATTACTACGAGCAGTACTTC
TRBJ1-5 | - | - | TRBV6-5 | CASRGSQPQHF | TGTGCCAGCAGGGGCAGTCAGCCCCAGCATTTT
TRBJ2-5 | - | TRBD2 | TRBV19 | CASSTHSGGVQETQYF | TGTGCCAGTAGTACCCATAGCGGGGGGGTCCAAGAGACCCAGTACTTC
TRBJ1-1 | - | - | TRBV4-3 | CASSPTGRNTEAFF | TGCGCCAGCAGCCCTACCGGAAGGAACACTGAAGCTTTCTTT
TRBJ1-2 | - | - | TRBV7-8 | CASSPRRAKLNYGYTF | TGTGCCAGCAGCCCCCGGAGGGCCAAGCTCAACTATGGCTACACCTTC
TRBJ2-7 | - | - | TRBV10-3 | CAISESVREQYF | TGTGCCATCAGTGAGTCGGTCAGGGAGCAGTACTTC
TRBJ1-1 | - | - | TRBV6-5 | CASSLDDGPYTEAFF | TGTGCCAGCAGTTTGGACGACGGTCCTTACACTGAAGCTTTCTTT
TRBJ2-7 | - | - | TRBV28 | CASSLTFSLEQYF | TGTGCCAGCAGTTTAACCTTTTCTCTAGAGCAGTACTTC
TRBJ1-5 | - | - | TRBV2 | CASSFGQTSNQPQHF | TGTGCCAGCAGTTTCGGACAGACGAGCAATCAGCCCCAGCATTTT
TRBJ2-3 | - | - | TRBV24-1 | CATSSSRGLSNVADTQYF | TGTGCCACCAGTTCCTCCCGGGGACTCTCTAACGTGGCAGATACGCAGTATTTT
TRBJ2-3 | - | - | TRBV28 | CASSFVAGGLVTQYF | TGTGCCAGCAGTTTCGTCGCGGGCGGTTTAGTTACGCAGTATTTT
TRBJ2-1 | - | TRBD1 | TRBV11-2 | CASSSGQGVRQFF | TGTGCCAGCAGCTCGGGACAGGGGGTCAGGCAGTTCTTC
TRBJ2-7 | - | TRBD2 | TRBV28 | CASSAGGSYEQYF | TGTGCCAGCAGCGCGGGGGGCTCCTACGAGCAGTACTTC
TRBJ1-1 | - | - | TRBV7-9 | CASSLVVGHGDEAFF | TGTGCCAGCAGCTTAGTTGTAGGACACGGGGATGAAGCTTTCTTT
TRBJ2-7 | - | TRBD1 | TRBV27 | CASRATGGLSYEQYF | TGTGCCAGCAGAGCTACAGGGGGACTCTCCTACGAGCAGTACTTC
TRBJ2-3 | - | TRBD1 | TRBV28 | CASSMTGSGTDTQYF | TGTGCCAGCAGTATGACAGGGTCGGGGACAGATACGCAGTATTTT
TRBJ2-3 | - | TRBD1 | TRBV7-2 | CASSLLWTGSITDTQYF | TGTGCCAGCAGCTTACTCTGGACAGGGTCGATCACAGATACGCAGTATTTT
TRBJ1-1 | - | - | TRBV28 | CASSQQRGGSTEAFF | TGTGCCAGCTCCCAGCAGCGGGGGGGGAGCACTGAAGCTTTCTTT
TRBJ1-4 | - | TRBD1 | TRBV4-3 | CASSPLMDRGDEKLFF | TGCGCCAGCAGCCCTCTTATGGACAGGGGCGATGAAAAACTGTTTTTT
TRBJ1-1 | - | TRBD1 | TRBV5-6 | CASSTRQGAPAAFF | TGTGCCAGCAGCACCAGACAGGGGGCTCCTGCAGCTTTCTTT
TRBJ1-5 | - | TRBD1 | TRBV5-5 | CASSRTGEVGWPQHF | TGTGCCAGCAGCCGGACAGGGGAGGTGGGTTGGCCCCAGCATTTT
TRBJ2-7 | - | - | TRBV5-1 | CASSRPTGSYEQYF | TGCGCCAGCAGCCGGCCGACAGGCTCCTACGAGCAGTACTTC
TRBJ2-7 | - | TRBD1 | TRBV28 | CASSQGTAVYEQYF | TGTGCCAGCAGCCAGGGGACAGCAGTCTACGAGCAGTACTTC
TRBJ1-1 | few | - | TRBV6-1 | CASSEQGWGTEAFF | TGTGCCAGCAGTGAACAGGGTTGGGGCACTGAAGCTTTCTTT
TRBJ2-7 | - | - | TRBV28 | CAVMDRDAPEQYF | TGTGCAGTTATGGATAGGGACGCCCCCGAGCAGTACTTC
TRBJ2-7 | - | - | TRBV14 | CASSQVTAADYEQYF | TGTGCCAGCAGCCAAGTCACAGCGGCGGACTACGAGCAGTACTTC
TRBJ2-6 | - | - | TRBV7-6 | CASMESSGANVLTF | TGTGCCAGCATGGAGTCCTCTGGGGCCAACGTCCTGACTTTC
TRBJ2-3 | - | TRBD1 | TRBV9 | CASTGQGADTQYF | TGTGCCAGCACCGGACAGGGCGCAGATACGCAGTATTTT
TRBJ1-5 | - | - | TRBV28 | CASSLGGPQHF | TGTGCCAGCAGCCTCGGGGGGCCCCAGCATTTT
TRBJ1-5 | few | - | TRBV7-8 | CASSPRVQPQHF | TGTGCCAGCAGTCCCAGGGTTCAGCCCCAGCATTTT
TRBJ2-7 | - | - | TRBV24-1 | CATSGGVPYEQYF | TGTGCCACCAGTGGGGGAGTTCCCTACGAGCAGTACTTC
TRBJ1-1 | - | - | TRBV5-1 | CATQTGLNTEAFF | TGCGCCACCCAAACAGGGCTGAACACTGAAGCTTTCTTT
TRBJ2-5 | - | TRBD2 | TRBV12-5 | CASGAGTTETQYF | TGTGCTAGTGGTGCCGGGACTACAGAGACCCAGTACTTC
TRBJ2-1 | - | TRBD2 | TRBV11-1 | CASSLVRTRAHNEQFF | TGTGCCAGCAGCTTAGTACGGACTAGAGCCCACAATGAGCAGTTCTTC
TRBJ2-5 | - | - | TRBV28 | CASSNPRWGRVETQYF | TGTGCCAGCTCGAACCCAAGGTGGGGTCGGGTAGAGACCCAGTACTTC
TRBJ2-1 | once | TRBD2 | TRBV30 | CAWSTGTSGGVRYNEQFF | TGTGCCTGGAGCACCGGGACTAGCGGGGGGGTAAGGTACAATGAGCAGTTCTTC
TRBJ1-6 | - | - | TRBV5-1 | CASTVAVNSPLHF | TGCGCCAGCACCGTGGCGGTTAATTCACCCCTCCACTTT
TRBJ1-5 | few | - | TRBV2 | CASTLEPPEPQHF | TGTGCCAGCACCTTGGAACCCCCAGAGCCCCAGCATTTT
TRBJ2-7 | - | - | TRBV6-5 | CASSYSSGQKREQYF | TGTGCCAGCAGTTACTCTAGCGGACAAAAACGCGAGCAGTACTTC